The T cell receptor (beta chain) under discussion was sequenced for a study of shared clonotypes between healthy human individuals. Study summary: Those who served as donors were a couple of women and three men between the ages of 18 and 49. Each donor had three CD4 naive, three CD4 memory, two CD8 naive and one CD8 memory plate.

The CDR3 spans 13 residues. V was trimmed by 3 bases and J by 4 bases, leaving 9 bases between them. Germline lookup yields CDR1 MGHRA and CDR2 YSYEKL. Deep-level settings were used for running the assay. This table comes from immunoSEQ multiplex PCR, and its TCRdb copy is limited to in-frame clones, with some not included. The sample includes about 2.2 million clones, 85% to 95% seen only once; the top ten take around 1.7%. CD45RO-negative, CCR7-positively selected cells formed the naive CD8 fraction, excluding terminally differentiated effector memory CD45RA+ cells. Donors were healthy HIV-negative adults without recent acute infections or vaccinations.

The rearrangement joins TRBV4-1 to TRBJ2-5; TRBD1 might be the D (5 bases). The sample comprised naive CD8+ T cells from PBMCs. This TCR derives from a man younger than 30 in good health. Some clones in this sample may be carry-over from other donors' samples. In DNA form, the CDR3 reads TGCGCCAGCAGCCACAGGGTGGGAGAGACCCAGTACTTC. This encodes CASSHRVGETQYF.